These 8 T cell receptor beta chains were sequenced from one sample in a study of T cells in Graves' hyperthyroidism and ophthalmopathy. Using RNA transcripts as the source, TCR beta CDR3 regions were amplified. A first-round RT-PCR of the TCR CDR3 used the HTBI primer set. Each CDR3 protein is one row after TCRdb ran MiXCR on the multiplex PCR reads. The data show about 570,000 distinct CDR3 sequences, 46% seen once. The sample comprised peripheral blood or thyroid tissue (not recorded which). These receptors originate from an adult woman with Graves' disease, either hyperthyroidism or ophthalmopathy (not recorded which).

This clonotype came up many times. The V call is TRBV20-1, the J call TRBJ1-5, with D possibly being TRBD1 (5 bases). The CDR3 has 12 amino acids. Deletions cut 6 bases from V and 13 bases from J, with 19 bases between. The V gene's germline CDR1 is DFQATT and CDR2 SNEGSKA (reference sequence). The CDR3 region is CSALNRGPMQHF. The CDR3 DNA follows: TGCAGTGCCTTAAACCGGGGCCCGATGCAGCATTTT.

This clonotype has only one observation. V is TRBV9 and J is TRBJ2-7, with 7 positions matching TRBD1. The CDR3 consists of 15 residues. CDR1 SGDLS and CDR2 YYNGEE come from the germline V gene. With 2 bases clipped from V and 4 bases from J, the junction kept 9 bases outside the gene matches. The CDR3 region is CASSVYPTGYYEQYF. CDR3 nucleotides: TGTGCCAGCAGCGTCTATCCGACAGGGTATTACGAGCAGTACTTC.

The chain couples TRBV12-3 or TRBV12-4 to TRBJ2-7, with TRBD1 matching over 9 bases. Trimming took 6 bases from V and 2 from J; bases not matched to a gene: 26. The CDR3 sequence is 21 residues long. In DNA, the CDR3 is TGTGCCAGCAGCCCCTTGGTTGGTTGGGACAGGGTGAATGGAGTAGCCTACGAGCAGTACTTC. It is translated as CASSPLVGWDRVNGVAYEQYF.

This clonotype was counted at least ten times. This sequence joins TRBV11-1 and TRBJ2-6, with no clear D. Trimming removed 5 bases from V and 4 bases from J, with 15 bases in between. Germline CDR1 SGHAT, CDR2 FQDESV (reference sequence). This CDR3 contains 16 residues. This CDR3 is CASSPKLARGANVLTF. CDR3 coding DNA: TGTGCCAGCAGCCCAAAATTGGCAAGGGGGGCCAACGTCCTGACTTTC.

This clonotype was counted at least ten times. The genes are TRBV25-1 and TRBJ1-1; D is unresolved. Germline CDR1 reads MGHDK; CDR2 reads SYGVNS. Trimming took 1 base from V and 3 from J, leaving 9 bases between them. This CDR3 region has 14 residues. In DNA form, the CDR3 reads TGTGCCAGCAGTGAATCCTACAGCTACACTGAAGCTTTCTTT. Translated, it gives CASSESYSYTEAFF.

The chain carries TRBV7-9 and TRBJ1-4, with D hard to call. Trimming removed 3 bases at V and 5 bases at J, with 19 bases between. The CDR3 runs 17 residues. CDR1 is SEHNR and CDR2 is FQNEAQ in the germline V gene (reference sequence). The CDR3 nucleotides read TGTGCCAGCAGCTTCCGTCCTAAAGGCAGGAACAATGAAAAACTGTTTTTT. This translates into CASSFRPKGRNNEKLFF.

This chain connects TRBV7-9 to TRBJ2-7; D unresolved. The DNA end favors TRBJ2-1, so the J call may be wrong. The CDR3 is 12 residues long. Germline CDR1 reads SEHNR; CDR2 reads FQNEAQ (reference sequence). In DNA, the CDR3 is TGTGCCAGCAGCTTGTCGACCGGGGAGCAGTTCTTC. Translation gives CASSLSTGEQFF.

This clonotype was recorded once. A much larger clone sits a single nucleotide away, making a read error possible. The chain's CDR3 is CARSVRRADTQYF. For the CDR3, the DNA is TGTGCCCGGAGTGTACGAAGGGCAGATACGCAGTATTTT. The chain joins TRBV30 to TRBJ2-3; no reliable D call. The CDR3 is made up of 13 amino acids. The germline CDR1 and CDR2 sequences are GTSNPN and SVGIG (reference sequence).